The 18 T cell receptor beta chains below come from one sample, sequenced in a study of CD8 T cells in Susac syndrome. RNA, at about 0.45 to 1 ug, was reverse transcribed with random hexamers. TCRdb itself ran the immunoSEQ multiplex PCR reads through MiXCR, one entry per CDR3 protein. The sample carries about 300,000 distinct CDR3 sequences, roughly 85% recorded once. The sequenced material came from CD8+ T cells from PBMCs. The source is a human donor with multiple sclerosis.

DNA for the CDR3: TGTGCCAGCAGTTTAGTGTTGGGTGCGGAGGGGGAGACCCAGTACTTC. Protein: CASSLVLGAEGETQYF. The J gene is TRBJ2-5, the V gene TRBV12-3 or TRBV12-4; perhaps TRBD2 as D (6 bases). This CDR3 spans 16 amino acids. V lost 1 base and J 5 bases, leaving 17 bases between the germline ends.

The chain joins TRBV27 to TRBJ1-1; D gene uncertain. The V gene lost 7 bases and the J gene lost 1 base, with 7 bases spanning the gap. Germline-derived CDR1 and CDR2 are MNHEY and SMNVEV (reference sequence). The CDR3 spans 12 residues. The CDR3, as DNA: TGTGCCAGCACCTCCGGGAACACTGAAGCTTTCTTT. Translation: CASTSGNTEAFF.

A note on this clonotype: A read error is likely, as this CDR3 ends without the conserved phenylalanine or tryptophan. V is TRBV28 and J is TRBJ1-1, with D unclear. The ends were cut back, 5 bases at V and 3 bases at J, with 7 bases in the middle. The CDR3 is 12 residues long. The germline CDR1 and CDR2 sequences are MDHEN and SYDVKM. In DNA, the CDR3 is TGTGCCAGCAGTCCTTATTACACTGAAGCTTTCCTT. Encoded protein: CASSPYYTEAFL.

This clonotype was observed a few times. The chain couples TRBV5-4 to TRBJ2-7; D is unclear. Trimming stripped 6 bases from V and 1 base from J, with 17 bases between. The CDR3 consists of 15 residues. The germline CDR1 and CDR2 sequences are SGHNT and YYREEE (reference sequence). The CDR3 loop reads CASIKKATASYEQYF. The CDR3 DNA reads as TGTGCCAGCATCAAGAAGGCGACGGCTTCCTACGAGCAGTACTTC. Filled out from reference TRBV5-4 and TRBJ2-7, the complete variable domain reads ETGVTQSPTHLIKTRGQQVTLRCSSQSGHNTVSWYQQALGQGPQFIFQYYREEENGRGNFPPRFSGLQFPNYSSELNVNALELDDSALYLCASIKKATASYEQYFGPGTRLTVT.

This clonotype was detected only once. CDR3 residues: CASQDSLSYEQYF. CDR3 bases: TGTGCCAGCCAGGACAGCTTATCCTACGAGCAGTACTTC. The V call is TRBV7-9, the J call TRBJ2-7; the D gene is possibly TRBD1 (6 bases). This CDR3 contains 13 residues. Germline loops: CDR1 SEHNR, CDR2 FQNEAQ (reference sequence). The V end was cut by 8 bases, the J end by 1 base, with 12 bases between.

Here the CDR3 DNA reads TGCGCCAGCAGTTCCGGAGAGACGGGACAGCGCTCCTACGAGCAGTACTTC. It is translated as CASSSGETGQRSYEQYF. The genes are TRBV5-1 and TRBJ2-7; 7 nucleotides agree with TRBD1. Germline CDR1 is SGHRS and CDR2 is YFSETQ. The CDR3 has 17 residues. J gave up 0 bases and V 5 bases, and 14 bases lay outside the gene matches.

The CDR3 spells CASSYPPQGRWAKNIQYF. CDR3 sequence (DNA): TGTGCCAGCAGTTACCCTCCACAGGGGAGGTGGGCCAAAAACATTCAGTACTTC. This chain links TRBV6-2 or TRBV6-3 with TRBJ2-4; TRBD1 is a possible D gene (7 bases). The V end was cut by 2 bases, the J end by 1 base, with 18 bases between. This CDR3 region has 18 residues. Germline V gene sequence: CDR1 MNHEY, CDR2 SVGEGT.

The chain couples TRBV4-1 to TRBJ2-6; D is ambiguous. The V end lost 1 base, the J end lost 0 bases, and 19 bases lay between the germline ends. Germline CDR1 MGHRA, CDR2 YSYEKL. The CDR3 contains 20 residues. This CDR3 reads CASSQVFFWQAVSGANVLTF. For the CDR3, the DNA is TGCGCCAGCAGCCAAGTGTTCTTTTGGCAGGCGGTCTCTGGGGCCAACGTCCTGACTTTC.

This clonotype was seen repeatedly, ten times or more. This chain joins TRBV10-2 and TRBJ2-5; D gene ambiguous. This CDR3 comprises 16 residues. The germline V and J ends were trimmed by 2 bases and 0 bases, with 13 bases remaining between them. Germline lookup yields CDR1 WSHSY and CDR2 SAAADI. CDR3 amino acids: CASSEPTSWYQETQYF. The CDR3, as DNA: TGCGCCAGCAGTGAGCCCACATCCTGGTACCAAGAGACCCAGTACTTC.

The J gene is TRBJ2-5, the V gene TRBV5-4; TRBD1 matches 9 bases. From germline, CDR1 is SGHNT and CDR2 YYREEE (reference sequence). The CDR3 is 14 amino acids. The ends lost 4 bases at V and 5 bases at J; junction bases unmatched: 6. The CDR3 nucleotides read TGTGCCAGCAGCCCGGACAGGGGAGGGGAGACCCAGTACTTC. This gives the protein CASSPDRGGETQYF.

The chain employs TRBV9 and TRBJ2-2; D is undetermined. With 6 bases removed from V and 1 base from J, the gap between germline ends came to 16 bases. Germline values: CDR1 SGDLS, CDR2 YYNGEE. The CDR3 is 16 residues long. In DNA form, the CDR3 reads TGTGCCAGCACCAAAGGCTTTACTATGAACACCGGGGAGCTGTTTTTT. Translated: CASTKGFTMNTGELFF.

The chain employs TRBV6-1 and TRBJ2-3; TRBD2 matches 8 bases. There are 17 residues in the CDR3. Germline-derived CDR1 and CDR2 are MNHNS and SASEGT. The V segment lost 3 bases and the J segment 2 bases; nucleotides outside the gene matches: 10. This chain's CDR3 is CASSDYQLAVATDTQYF. The CDR3 DNA follows: TGTGCCAGCAGTGACTATCAACTAGCGGTTGCCACAGATACGCAGTATTTT.

V gene TRBV28 combines with J gene TRBJ1-6; D is uncertain. The CDR3 spans 15 residues. V lost 5 bases and J lost 9, with 17 bases in between. Germline lookup yields CDR1 MDHEN and CDR2 SYDVKM. DNA of the CDR3: TGTGCCAGCAGTGGTGGGATTGGGTCCAGTTCACCCCTCCACTTT. Translated, it gives CASSGGIGSSSPLHF.

V is TRBV15 and J is TRBJ2-1, with D hard to call. Between the trimmed V and J ends, which lost 0 bases and 9 bases, there was a span of 15 bases. CDR1 and CDR2 (germline): LNHNV, YYDKDF (reference sequence). The CDR3 sequence is 15 residues long. The CDR3 here is CATSRESINPGEQFF. The CDR3 bases are TGTGCCACCAGCAGAGAATCTATTAACCCGGGTGAGCAGTTCTTC.

The rearrangement uses TRBV19 and TRBJ1-5; unclear D gene. Between the trimmed V and J ends, which lost 7 bases and 5 bases, there was a span of 12 bases. Germline V gives CDR1 LNHDA, CDR2 SQIVND (reference sequence). CDR3 length equals 13 residues. The CDR3 here is CASTDLLYQPQHF. The CDR3 nucleotides read TGTGCCAGTACCGACCTTCTTTATCAGCCCCAGCATTTT.

The chain joins TRBV20-1 to TRBJ2-1, with TRBD2 matching over 10 bases. Germline V gene data show CDR1 as DFQATT and CDR2 as SNEGSKA (reference sequence). V lost 2 bases to trimming and J lost 8 bases; unmatched junction nucleotides: 3. The CDR3 is 13 residues long. The CDR3 nucleotides read TGCAGTGCTAGACTAGCGGGAGCCGATGAGCAGTTCTTC. Its protein is CSARLAGADEQFF.

The chain uses TRBV5-1 and TRBJ2-3; a possible D gene is TRBD2 (6 bases). The CDR3 runs to 14 residues. Germline V gives CDR1 SGHRS, CDR2 YFSETQ. The V end was cut by 0 bases, the J end by 4 bases, with 9 bases between. CDR3 residues: CASSLAGDADTQYF. CDR3 coding DNA: TGCGCCAGCAGCTTGGCGGGAGATGCAGATACGCAGTATTTT. Filled out from reference TRBV5-1 and TRBJ2-3, the complete variable domain reads KAGVTQTPRYLIKTRGQQVTLSCSPISGHRSVSWYQQTPGQGLQFLFEYFSETQRNKGNFPGRFSGRQFSNSRSEMNVSTLELGDSALYLCASSLAGDADTQYFGPGTRLTVL.

The rearrangement uses TRBV5-1 and TRBJ1-2, with TRBD1 as a possible D gene (5 bases). This CDR3 contains 15 residues. From germline, CDR1 is SGHRS and CDR2 YFSETQ. V was cut by 4 bases and J by 4 bases, with 17 bases left in between. In nucleotides, the CDR3 is TGCGCCAGCAGCCCAGGGACCGGTTTGGGCTATGGCTACACCTTC. Translated, it gives CASSPGTGLGYGYTF.